A selection of T cell receptor beta chains follows, all from one sample in a study of shared clonotypes between healthy human individuals. Here immunoSEQ multiplex PCR was the method, and the copy in TCRdb shows in-frame clones only, minus some. In the table there are around 560,000 clones, about 95% of which are singletons. The sample comprised naive CD8+ T cells sorted from blood. All receptors derive from a woman aged 25-40 years in good health. Both conserved end residues are part of each CDR3. D genes are given only for firm matches. A clone size is listed for some rows: how often the clone was seen (once, few, many), or a class if it is expanded.

TRBJ1-1 | . | once | TRBV18 | TGTGCCAGCTCACTTGGGGCCGGTGAAGCTTTCTTT | CASSLGAGEAFF
TRBJ1-1 | . | . | TRBV14 | TGTGCCAGCAGCCAAGAGGGTATCCGCCCTCCCATGAACACTGAAGCTTTCTTT | CASSQEGIRPPMNTEAFF
TRBJ1-1 | . | . | TRBV2 | TGTGCCAGCAGTGACACTAACACTGAAGCTTTCTTT | CASSDTNTEAFF
TRBJ1-1 | TRBD1 | . | TRBV7-9 | TGTGCCAGCAGCGACACTACAGGGGGCACTGAAGCTTTCTTT | CASSDTTGGTEAFF
TRBJ2-5 | . | . | TRBV28 | TGTGCCAGCAGTTTAGGGCCTGCGGCAGAGCAGTACTTC | CASSLGPAAEQYF
TRBJ2-5 | TRBD1 | . | TRBV29-1 | TGCAGCGTTGAAGATCCCCGACAGGGGGAAGAGACCCAGTACTTC | CSVEDPRQGEETQYF
TRBJ2-7 | . | . | TRBV7-9 | TGTGCCAGCAGCCTGGTGGGCGAGCAGTACTTC | CASSLVGEQYF
TRBJ2-7 | . | . | TRBV5-5 | TGTGCCAGCAGCTTGGAGAGGGCAGGGGACGAGCAGTACTTC | CASSLERAGDEQYF
TRBJ1-1 | . | . | TRBV13 | TGTGCCAGCAGCTCCCTTAGGGGGGGCACTGAAGCTTTCTTT | CASSSLRGGTEAFF
TRBJ1-5 | . | . | TRBV9 | TGTGCCAGCAGCGGTAACCGGGACACCGGGCCCCAGCATTTT | CASSGNRDTGPQHF
TRBJ2-5 | . | . | TRBV5-6 | TGTGCCAGCAGCTTGGAGGTAGGAGAGCAGTACTTC | CASSLEVGEQYF
TRBJ2-1 | . | . | TRBV28 | TGTGCCAGCAGCCCACCGGGAGACTCCTACAATGAGCAGTTCTTC | CASSPPGDSYNEQFF
TRBJ2-7 | TRBD1 | . | TRBV7-9 | TGTGCCAGCAGCTTAGGGACAGGAAGCTCCTACGAGCAGTACTTC | CASSLGTGSSYEQYF
TRBJ1-2 | . | . | TRBV5-1 | TGCGCCAGCAGCTTGGCCGGGCAGCTATCTAACTATGGCTACACCTTC | CASSLAGQLSNYGYTF
TRBJ2-1 | . | . | TRBV7-6 | TGTGCCAGCAGCTGGGGGGAGGATGAGCAGTTCTTC | CASSWGEDEQFF
TRBJ2-7 | TRBD2 | . | TRBV10-3 | TGTGCCATCAGTGAGATGCTAGCGGGAACTAACGAGCAGTACTTC | CAISEMLAGTNEQYF
TRBJ1-5 | . | . | TRBV4-2 | TGTGCCAGCAGCCACGACGGCTCAGGAGGGGAAAGTCAGCCCCAGCATTTT | CASSHDGSGGESQPQHF
TRBJ2-1 | . | . | TRBV5-5 | TGTGCCAGCAGCTTCGATGAGGGAAATGAGCAGTTCTTC | CASSFDEGNEQFF
TRBJ2-3 | TRBD2 | . | TRBV7-2 | TGTGCCAGCAGTTGGACTAGCGGCACAGATACGCAGTATTTT | CASSWTSGTDTQYF
TRBJ2-7 | TRBD1 | once | TRBV28 | TGTGCCAGCAGTTCAAGGACAGGCTACGAGCAGTACTTC | CASSSRTGYEQYF
TRBJ2-7 | . | . | TRBV28 | TGTGCCAGCAGCATAGGGGACACCGAGCAGTACTTC | CASSIGDTEQYF
TRBJ2-7 | TRBD2 | few | TRBV28 | TGTGCCAGCAGTTTGGCGGGAGGAGTGGGGGAGCAGTACTTC | CASSLAGGVGEQYF
TRBJ1-2 | . | . | TRBV2 | TGTGCCAGCTGTAACAGGAGGAGTTACGGCTACACCTTC | CASCNRRSYGYTF
TRBJ1-4 | . | . | TRBV28 | TGTGCCAGCAGTTCGATCGACATTCCGTTTAATGAAAAACTGTTTTTT | CASSSIDIPFNEKLFF
TRBJ2-1 | . | . | TRBV20-1 | TGCAGTGCGCCAGAAGGGTATGAGCAGTTCTTC | CSAPEGYEQFF
TRBJ1-5 | . | . | TRBV9 | TGTGCCAGCAGCACCTTGGGGGCAAATCAGCCCCAGCATTTT | CASSTLGANQPQHF
TRBJ2-7 | . | . | TRBV29-1 | TGCAGCGTCGTAGGACACGGTCCCTACGAGCAGTACTTC | CSVVGHGPYEQYF
TRBJ2-7 | TRBD2 | . | TRBV4-1 | TGCGCCAGCAGCCACTCACTAGCGGGATCGTACGAGCAGTACTTC | CASSHSLAGSYEQYF
TRBJ1-2 | TRBD1 | . | TRBV28 | TGTGCCAGCAGCTTACTCACAGGGGCTGGCTACACCTTC | CASSLLTGAGYTF
TRBJ2-3 | . | . | TRBV29-1 | TGCAGCGTTGTCGCGACCAGCACAGATACGCAGTATTTT | CSVVATSTDTQYF
TRBJ2-1 | TRBD1 | . | TRBV27 | TGTGCCAGTAGAGGGGGCGGGCTTTACAATGAGCAGTTCTTC | CASRGGGLYNEQFF
TRBJ2-7 | TRBD1 | few | TRBV7-9 | TGTGCCAGCAGCCCCAGGGACAGAGGCCGGGGCGAGCAGTACTTC | CASSPRDRGRGEQYF
TRBJ2-7 | . | . | TRBV7-2 | TGTGCCAGCAGCCTAGGGATTTACTACGAGCAGTACTTC | CASSLGIYYEQYF
TRBJ1-5 | . | . | TRBV19 | TGTGCCAGTAGTATTGGTGGTCAGCCCCAGCATTTT | CASSIGGQPQHF
TRBJ2-7 | . | . | TRBV11-2 | TGTGCCAGCAGCTTAGGGGGGCAGTTCTACGAGCAGTACTTC | CASSLGGQFYEQYF
TRBJ2-4 | . | . | TRBV6-1 | TGTGCCAGCAGTGAGACCCCTTGGGGAAACATTCAGTACTTC | CASSETPWGNIQYF
TRBJ1-4 | . | . | TRBV5-6 | TGTGCCAGCAGCTTAGGCGGGGAGGATGAAAAACTGTTTTTT | CASSLGGEDEKLFF
TRBJ2-1 | TRBD1 | . | TRBV7-8 | TGTGCCAGCAGCCCCGGACAGGGATACTCTTACAATGAGCAGTTCTTC | CASSPGQGYSYNEQFF
TRBJ2-7 | . | . | TRBV2 | TGTGCCAGCAGTGTGAGGGACGGTATATACGAGCAGTACTTC | CASSVRDGIYEQYF
TRBJ2-3 | . | . | TRBV9 | TGTGCCAGCAGCGTCAGTCTGCGGGCCACAGATACGCAGTATTTT | CASSVSLRATDTQYF